What follows are 31 T cell receptor beta chains derived from one specimen sequenced in a study of long-term antiretroviral therapy in people with HIV. Survey-level resolution applied to immunoSEQ assay v3.0. This table comes from immunoSEQ multiplex PCR, and its TCRdb copy is limited to in-frame clones, with some not included. Among roughly 42,000 clones listed, around nine tenths were seen once. The input for sequencing was unsorted PBMCs, taken 0.1 years before starting antiretroviral therapy. These receptors all come from a woman between 50 and 59 years old with HIV.

The chain recombines TRBV7-9 with TRBJ2-7; TRBD1 is a possible D gene (5 bases). CDR1 is SEHNR, CDR2 FQNEAQ, per germline (reference sequence). V lost 5 bases to trimming and J lost 5 bases, with 10 bases between them. The CDR3 contains 12 residues. The CDR3 reads CASSPGINEQYF. CDR3 DNA sequence: TGTGCCAGCAGCCCAGGGATCAACGAGCAGTACTTC.

The CDR3 spells CASSSRRGANYNEQFF. The CDR3 DNA follows: TGTGCCAGCAGCTCCCGTCGCGGGGCCAACTACAATGAGCAGTTCTTC. V and J are TRBV7-3 and TRBJ2-1, with D maybe TRBD2 (6 bases). Between the trimmed V and J ends, which lost 4 bases and 3 bases, there was a span of 16 bases. Looked up from germline, CDR1 is SGHTA and CDR2 is FQGTGA. The CDR3 runs to 16 residues.

This chain joins TRBV7-9 and TRBJ2-3, with TRBD2 identical over 9 bases. CDR1 is SEHNR and CDR2 is FQNEAQ in the germline V gene (reference sequence). The CDR3 is made up of 16 amino acids. The J segment lost 0 bases and the V segment lost 4 bases, leaving 5 bases of the junction unmatched. The CDR3 sequence: CASSSGLAPSTDTQYF. The CDR3 nucleotides read TGTGCCAGCAGCTCGGGACTAGCCCCTAGCACAGATACGCAGTATTTT.

The gene calls are TRBV7-9 and TRBJ1-1; tentative D call: TRBD1 (5 bases). This CDR3 spans 15 amino acids. CDR1 is SEHNR, CDR2 FQNEAQ, per germline (reference sequence). The ends were cut back, 5 bases at V and 6 bases at J, with 19 bases in the middle. CDR3 sequence reads: CASSPSPGRVPEAFF. CDR3 nucleotide sequence: TGTGCCAGCAGCCCAAGTCCAGGGAGGGTACCTGAAGCTTTCTTT.

The chain is built from TRBV7-9 and TRBJ2-7, with D uncertain. Trimming cost V 1 base and J 2 bases, with 15 bases left between them. The CDR3 has 16 amino acids. Germline CDR1 and CDR2: SEHNR and FQNEAQ (reference sequence). The CDR3 reads CASSLVSRDFTYEQYF. DNA of the CDR3: TGTGCCAGCAGCTTAGTTTCAAGGGATTTCACCTACGAGCAGTACTTC.

The rearrangement links TRBV7-9 to TRBJ1-2; 8 bases match TRBD1. Germline V gene lookup returns CDR1 SEHNR and CDR2 FQNEAQ (reference sequence). The CDR3 sequence is 14 residues long. J lost 4 bases, V lost 4 bases, and 5 bases had no gene match. The CDR3 here is CASSSGGLGYGYTF. CDR3 in DNA: TGTGCCAGCAGCTCAGGGGGCTTGGGCTATGGCTACACCTTC.

The chain carries TRBV29-1 and TRBJ2-7; D possibly uses TRBD1 or TRBD2 (6 bases each). There are 15 residues in the CDR3. V gave up 1 base and J gave up 1 base, with 14 bases separating them. From germline, CDR1 is SQVTM and CDR2 ANQGSEA. CDR3 sequence (DNA): TGCAGCGTTGAAGTAAGGGGGACTGAATCCTACGAGCAGTACTTC. Translating gives CSVEVRGTESYEQYF.

This rearrangement joins TRBV4-3 to TRBJ1-1, with TRBD1 as a possible D gene (6 bases). The CDR3 contains 17 residues. Germline values: CDR1 LGHNA, CDR2 YSLEER. With 0 bases removed from V and 6 bases from J, the gap between germline ends came to 20 bases. The CDR3 loop reads CASSQDGVMGALAEAFF. The CDR3 coding sequence is TGCGCCAGCAGCCAAGATGGGGTCATGGGGGCGTTGGCTGAAGCTTTCTTT.

The genes are TRBV7-9 and TRBJ1-4, with 9 bases that match TRBD1. Looked up from germline, CDR1 is SEHNR and CDR2 is FQNEAQ (reference sequence). After removal of 5 bases from V and 4 bases from J, the junction contained 2 bases not matched to a gene. The CDR3 runs to 14 residues. The CDR3 sequence is CASSPGQGNEKLFF. CDR3 DNA: TGTGCCAGCAGCCCGGGACAGGGTAATGAAAAACTGTTTTTT.

The chain links TRBV7-2 to TRBJ2-7; 9 bases fit TRBD1. CDR1 and CDR2 (germline): SGHTA, FQGNSA. CDR3 length: 16 amino acids. Trimming cost V 1 base and J 2 bases; bases outside gene matches: 6. As DNA, the CDR3 is TGTGCCAGCAGCTTAGGCGCGGGACAGGGCACCTACGAGCAGTACTTC. This encodes CASSLGAGQGTYEQYF.

V and J are TRBV6-5 and TRBJ1-1; 8 bases line up with TRBD1. Germline loops: CDR1 MNHEY, CDR2 SVGAGI. The V gene end was trimmed by 0 bases and the J gene end by 0 bases; junction bases not matched to a gene: 3. This CDR3 is built from 16 residues. CDR3 nucleotides: TGTGCCAGCAGTTACTCTGTCAGGGGGCTGAACACTGAAGCTTTCTTT. Its translation is CASSYSVRGLNTEAFF.

V is TRBV10-1 and J is TRBJ1-1, with a possible D match to TRBD1 (5 bases). Germline CDR1 and CDR2: WNHNN and SYGVQD (reference sequence). The V end lost 3 bases, the J end lost 6 bases, and 14 bases lay between the germline ends. CDR3 size: 14 residues. CDR3 loop: CASSEAGSVAEAFF. The CDR3 DNA reads TGCGCCAGCAGTGAAGCAGGGTCGGTCGCTGAAGCTTTCTTT.

V gene TRBV19 combines with J gene TRBJ1-2, with 7 bases aligning to TRBD1. The germline CDR1 and CDR2 sequences are LNHDA and SQIVND (reference sequence). V trimming: 4 bases; J trimming: 2 bases; junction bases outside the gene matches: 10. The CDR3 sequence is 16 residues long. CDR3 DNA: TGTGCCAGTAGTAGGGGGCCCGACAGGGTCAACTATGGCTACACCTTC. Its translation is CASSRGPDRVNYGYTF.

The V and J genes are TRBV2 and TRBJ1-2; no reliable D call. Germline CDR1 reads SNHLY; CDR2 reads FYNNEI. The CDR3 is 12 amino acids. Deletions cut 8 bases from V and 8 bases from J, with 15 bases between. The CDR3 nucleotides read TGTGCCAGCGTACAGATTCGGTTAGGCTACACCTTC. This gives the protein CASVQIRLGYTF.

This clone was counted once. The V gene is TRBV6-5, the J gene TRBJ1-1, with D possibly being TRBD1 (6 bases). Germline assignment: CDR1 MNHEY and CDR2 SVGAGI. V shed 6 bases and J shed 2 bases, with 13 bases lying between them. The CDR3 has 14 amino acids. CDR3 protein: CASRWTATNTEAFF. CDR3 nucleotides: TGTGCCAGCAGATGGACAGCCACCAACACTGAAGCTTTCTTT.

The chain recombines TRBV28 with TRBJ2-3, with 10 bases fitting TRBD1. The CDR3 is 15 amino acids. Germline CDR1 and CDR2: MDHEN and SYDVKM. The ends lost 6 bases at V and 3 bases at J; junction bases unmatched: 6. CDR3 DNA sequence: TGTGCCAGCAGCCGCTTGGGACAGGGGACAGATACGCAGTATTTT. Amino acid sequence: CASSRLGQGTDTQYF.

This chain connects TRBV7-2 to TRBJ2-3; D uncertain. V was pared by 0 bases and J by 3 bases, with 4 bases between. The CDR3 has 13 amino acids. Germline V gene sequence: CDR1 SGHTA, CDR2 FQGNSA. The DNA of the CDR3 is TGTGCCAGCAGCTTAGCTTTGACAGATACGCAGTATTTT. It translates to CASSLALTDTQYF.

This clone occurred a few times. The genes are TRBV7-2 and TRBJ1-5, with unresolved D. CDR3 length equals 13 residues. The germline V and J ends were trimmed by 4 bases and 7 bases, with 11 bases remaining between them. The germline CDR1 and CDR2 sequences are SGHTA and FQGNSA. Written as DNA, the CDR3 is TGTGCCAGCAGCTCCTCTTATTCCCAGCCCCAGCATTTT. It specifies CASSSSYSQPQHF.

The chain has TRBV6-1 and TRBJ2-2; D is perhaps TRBD1 (6 bases). The V and J ends lost 4 bases and 7 bases respectively, with 19 bases between them. The CDR3 has 16 residues. Germline V gene lookup returns CDR1 MNHNS and CDR2 SASEGT. CDR3 nucleotide sequence: TGTGCCAGCAGTGCCAAAGAGATCAGGGGTTACGGGGAGCTGTTTTTT. Protein product: CASSAKEIRGYGELFF.

The chain's CDR3 is CASSELAGGADTQYF. CDR3 sequence (DNA): TGTGCCAGCAGTGAACTAGCGGGGGGTGCAGATACGCAGTATTTT. The chain is built from TRBV25-1 and TRBJ2-3; 11 bases map to TRBD2. The CDR3 is 15 amino acids. CDR1 is MGHDK, CDR2 SYGVNS, per germline. V gave up 2 bases and J gave up 4 bases; unmatched junction bases: 2.

The chain combines TRBV25-1 with TRBJ1-2, with D possibly TRBD1 on 6 matching bases. Germline V gene sequence: CDR1 MGHDK, CDR2 SYGVNS. The germline V and J ends were trimmed by 2 bases and 6 bases, with 22 bases remaining between them. This CDR3 has 17 residues. In DNA, the CDR3 is TGTGCCAGCAGTGAAATCAACGGGGGGGGGCAGGCGGATGGCTACACCTTC. Residues: CASSEINGGGQADGYTF.

The chain couples TRBV5-1 to TRBJ2-5; TRBD2 matches at 14 bases. The CDR3 sequence is 18 residues long. Germline V gene lookup returns CDR1 SGHRS and CDR2 YFSETQ. V dropped 4 bases and J dropped 4; count of bases not matched to a gene: 12. The CDR3: CASSPPGLAGARGETQYF. The CDR3 coding sequence is TGCGCCAGCAGCCCCCCGGGACTAGCGGGGGCTCGCGGAGAGACCCAGTACTTC.

The V call is TRBV12-5, the J call TRBJ1-5; D may be TRBD1 (5 bases). The germline V and J ends were trimmed by 0 bases and 3 bases, with 9 bases remaining between them. The CDR3 totals 15 residues. CDR1 and CDR2 from the germline V gene are LGHNT and FRNRAP. For the CDR3, the DNA is TGTGCTAGTGGTTTGGTAGAGGGGAACAATCAGCCCCAGCATTTT. This translates into CASGLVEGNNQPQHF.

The genes are TRBV10-2 and TRBJ1-4; D call uncertain. CDR3 length: 15 residues. V lost 7 bases to trimming and J lost 5 bases, with 17 bases between them. Germline V gene data show CDR1 as WSHSY and CDR2 as SAAADI. The DNA for the CDR3 is TGCGCCAGCACCCAAAGGGTGGGAGTAAATGAAAAACTGTTTTTT. It is translated as CASTQRVGVNEKLFF.

In its sample, this clone was seen once. The chain carries TRBV2 and TRBJ2-1; a possible D gene is TRBD2 (6 bases). CDR1 is SNHLY and CDR2 is FYNNEI in the germline V gene. CDR3 length: 15 residues. The V end lost 3 bases, the J end lost 4 bases, and 13 bases lay between the germline ends. CDR3 amino acids: CASSESGLLYNEQFF. The CDR3 DNA follows: TGTGCCAGCAGTGAGTCGGGACTTTTGTACAATGAGCAGTTCTTC.

The chain couples TRBV6-1 to TRBJ1-1, with D uncertain. V was cut by 3 bases and J by 7 bases, with 12 bases left in between. Per germline, CDR1 MNHNS and CDR2 SASEGT. The CDR3 loop spans 13 amino acids. The DNA of the CDR3 is TGTGCCAGCAGTGACCCCAGGCCCAGTGAAGCTTTCTTT. As protein: CASSDPRPSEAFF.

The genes are TRBV12-5 and TRBJ1-1, with TRBD1 as a possible D gene (6 bases). Per the germline V gene, CDR1 is LGHNT and CDR2 is FRNRAP. This CDR3 spans 13 amino acids. Trimming removed 8 bases from V and 2 bases from J, with 12 bases in between. CDR3 sequence reads: CASSWDTNTEAFF. CDR3 bases: TGTGCTAGTTCGTGGGACACTAACACTGAAGCTTTCTTT.

This chain uses TRBV10-1 with TRBJ1-1; D gene ambiguous. This CDR3 region has 17 residues. The germline V gene encodes CDR1 WNHNN and CDR2 SYGVQD (reference sequence). V was shortened by 8 bases and J by 5 bases, with 27 bases between the two germline ends. CDR3 nucleotide sequence: TGCGCCAGCGAAGACCAGAACAGCCCGGCAGCTTTAACTGAAGCTTTCTTT. This gives the protein CASEDQNSPAALTEAFF.

This chain connects TRBV11-2 to TRBJ2-3, with 11 nucleotides matching TRBD2. The trim removed 6 bases at V and 5 bases at J, leaving 4 bases unmatched. The CDR3 has 14 amino acids. CDR1 SGHAT and CDR2 FQNNGV come from the germline V gene. CDR3 sequence (DNA): TGTGCCAGCAGTCCCGGGACTAGCGGAGATACGCAGTATTTT. It yields the protein CASSPGTSGDTQYF.

CDR3 nucleotide sequence: TGTGCCAGCAGTGAAGAGGGACAGTACTCCGAGCAGTACTTC. Its protein product is CASSEEGQYSEQYF. The gene calls are TRBV2 and TRBJ2-7, with 7 bases that match TRBD1. Germline V gene sequence: CDR1 SNHLY, CDR2 FYNNEI. The CDR3 has 14 amino acids. V trimming: 1 base; J trimming: 6 bases; junction bases outside the gene matches: 6.

The gene calls are TRBV11-2 and TRBJ2-7; TRBD1 is a possible D gene (5 bases). The CDR3 is 13 amino acids. V was trimmed by 4 bases and J by 2 bases, leaving 9 bases between them. CDR1 is SGHAT, CDR2 FQNNGV, per germline. CDR3 loop: CASSSGLTYEQYF. The CDR3 DNA sequence: TGTGCCAGCAGCTCAGGGCTCACCTACGAGCAGTACTTC.